These 10 T cell receptor beta chains were all obtained from the same sample, sequenced in a study of regulatory T cells in long-lasting Graves disease. Both iRepertoire HTBI primers and Arm-PCR of CDR3 regions were used to build the TCR beta libraries. One entry per CDR3 protein, called by TCRdb with MiXCR from the multiplex PCR reads. The sample holds 450,000 or so distinct CDR3 sequences; more than 20% are singletons and the top ten take 6.5% to 10%. Time point meaning: persistent/refractory GD, antithyroid drugs over 5 years with positive TRAb. With RNA extracted from PBMCs as input, the TCR library was made. Sequenced here: peripheral blood mononuclear cells (PBMCs), sampled when the disease was refractory, from a patient treated with antithyroid drugs. The receptors were gathered from a female donor with Graves disease.

There are many counts of this clonotype. The CDR3 reads CSARGLEGTGELFF. CDR3 coding DNA: TGCAGTGCTAGAGGCCTCGAGGGGACCGGGGAGCTGTTTTTT. This rearrangement joins TRBV20-1 to TRBJ2-2; D possibly matches TRBD1 or TRBD2 (5 bases each). This CDR3 is 14 amino acids long. CDR1 DFQATT and CDR2 SNEGSKA come from the germline V gene (reference sequence). V was clipped by 1 base and J by 5 bases, with 11 bases between them.

The chain uses TRBV3-1 and TRBJ1-1; D ambiguous. Germline CDR1 reads LGHDT; CDR2 reads YNNKEL (reference sequence). This CDR3 is built from 15 residues. Trimming stripped 4 bases from V and 0 bases from J, with 12 bases between. CDR3 residues: CASSLLRALNTEAFF. CDR3 DNA: TGTGCCAGCAGCCTACTAAGGGCCCTGAACACTGAAGCTTTCTTT.

The chain carries TRBV5-1 and TRBJ2-1; 7 nucleotides agree with TRBD2. The CDR3 extends over 15 amino acids. In germline, CDR1 is SGHRS, CDR2 YFSETQ. J gave up 6 bases and V 7 bases, and 13 bases lay outside the gene matches. Here the CDR3 DNA reads TGCGCCAGCGGTAAGAGCGGGCGGGAGAGCAATGAGCAGTTCTTC. Encoded protein: CASGKSGRESNEQFF.

The chain carries TRBV9 and TRBJ1-4; D is unresolved. CDR3 length equals 13 residues. V lost 3 bases, J lost 8 bases, and 11 bases lay in between. CDR1 is SGDLS and CDR2 is YYNGEE in the germline V gene. CDR3 sequence: CASSGGLSEKLFF. The CDR3 DNA reads TGTGCCAGCAGCGGAGGACTTAGCGAAAAACTGTTTTTT. The full variable domain, completed using reference TRBV9 and TRBJ1-4, is DSGVTQTPKHLITATGQRVTLRCSPRSGDLSVYWYQQSLDQGLQFLIQYYNGEERAKGNILERFSAQQFPDLHSELNLSSLELGDSALYFCASSGGLSEKLFFGSGTQLSVL.

This clonotype was counted many times. CDR3 region: CASSFLLGTGGEGQPQHF. DNA for the CDR3: TGTGCCAGCAGTTTCCTACTCGGGACAGGGGGCGAAGGACAGCCCCAGCATTTT. The chain links TRBV28 to TRBJ1-5; 12 nucleotides match TRBD1. The trim removed 3 bases at V and 7 bases at J, leaving 13 bases unmatched. The CDR3 is 18 amino acids. Germline V lookup: CDR1 MDHEN, CDR2 SYDVKM.

The chain is built from TRBV25-1 and TRBJ1-1; no firm D call. Germline lookup yields CDR1 MGHDK and CDR2 SYGVNS. The CDR3 has 13 amino acids. V lost 8 bases, J lost 4 bases, and 14 bases lay in between. CDR3 DNA sequence: TGTGCCAGCCAAGGAGTGGGCCCCACTGAAGCTTTCTTT. Protein: CASQGVGPTEAFF. Full variable domain (outside the CDR3, taken from reference TRBV25-1 and TRBJ1-1): EADIYQTPRYLVIGTGKKITLECSQTMGHDKMYWYQQDPGMELHLIHYSYGVNSTEKGDLSSESTVSRIRTEHFPLTLESARPSHTSQYLCASQGVGPTEAFFGQGTRLTVV.

This clonotype has more than one count but fewer than ten. V usage is TRBV13 and J usage is TRBJ1-2, with D possibly being TRBD1 (5 bases). V lost 5 bases and J 6 bases, leaving 19 bases between the germline ends. CDR1 and CDR2 (germline): PRHDT, FYEKMQ (reference sequence). There are 15 residues in the CDR3. Written as DNA, the CDR3 is TGTGCCAGCAGCCAAACGGGGGAGCGGCGTCATGGCTACACCTTC. It translates to CASSQTGERRHGYTF.

This clonotype was seen at least ten times. V usage is TRBV2 and J usage is TRBJ1-2; possible D gene TRBD1, 5 bases. CDR1 and CDR2 (germline): SNHLY, FYNNEI. The CDR3 length is 14 residues. V shed 6 bases and J shed 4 bases, with 15 bases lying between them. The DNA of the CDR3 is TGTGCCAGCAGCGGGAGTGCAGGGACCTATGGCTACACCTTC. Translated, it gives CASSGSAGTYGYTF.

The V gene is TRBV5-1, the J gene TRBJ1-2, with 8 bases lining up with TRBD1. This CDR3 has 14 amino acids. After removal of 5 bases from V and 4 bases from J, the junction contained 7 bases not matched to a gene. CDR1 and CDR2 from the germline V gene are SGHRS and YFSETQ. CDR3 DNA: TGCGCCAGCAGATCGACAGGGGCCGTCTATGGCTACACCTTC. It is translated as CASRSTGAVYGYTF.

Ten or more counts support this clonotype. The chain couples TRBV30 to TRBJ1-2; TRBD1 might be the D (6 bases). V gave up 3 bases and J gave up 4 bases, with 9 bases separating them. This CDR3 has 12 residues. Germline V gene sequence: CDR1 GTSNPN, CDR2 SVGIG (reference sequence). The CDR3, as DNA: TGTGCCTGGAGCAGGGGCACCTATGGCTACACCTTC. Residues: CAWSRGTYGYTF.